This T cell receptor beta chain came from a study of cytomegalovirus exposure and HLA in healthy donors. Points on this clone: What it binds is unknown. A junction boundary mismatches the germline segment, possibly from a read error.

The PCR employed 60 Vbeta primers together with 13 Jbeta primers. Sequencing used immunoSEQ multiplex PCR; TCRdb keeps in-frame clones, though not all of them. The sample contains roughly 100,000 clones, 83% of which appear only once. Germline CDR1 WNHNN, CDR2 SYGVQD (reference sequence). The CDR3 is 14 residues long. Findings and caveats of the study: Researchers catalogued approximately 170 TCR beta chains as cytomegalovirus-associated. Data from an earlier analysis indicated that most TCR beta V segments were productive either about 90% or about 30% of the time. For cytomegalovirus status, the classifier reportedly gave diagnoses with high specificity and sensitivity.

This sequence was found in a man younger than 35 in good health and CMV-seronegative. The J gene is TRBJ1-2, the V gene TRBV10-1, with a possible D match to TRBD1 (5 bases). Sequencing was performed on PBMCs. The CDR3 bases are TGCGCCAGCAGTGACGGGTACAGGCGTTTCGGCTACATCTTC. Its protein is CASSDGYRRFGYIF.